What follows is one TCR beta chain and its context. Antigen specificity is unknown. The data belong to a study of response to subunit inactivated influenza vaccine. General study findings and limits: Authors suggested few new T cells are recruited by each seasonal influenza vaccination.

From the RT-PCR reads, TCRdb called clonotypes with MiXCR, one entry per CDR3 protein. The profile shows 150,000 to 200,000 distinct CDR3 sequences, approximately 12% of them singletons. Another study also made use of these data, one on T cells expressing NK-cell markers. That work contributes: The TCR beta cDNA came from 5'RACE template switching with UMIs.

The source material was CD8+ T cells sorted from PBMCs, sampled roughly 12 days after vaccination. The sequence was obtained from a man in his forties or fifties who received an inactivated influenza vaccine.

The CDR3 DNA follows: TGTGCCAGCAGCTTAAAGTGGTCGAGTAATGGCTACACCTTC. Its protein product is CASSLKWSSNGYTF. The V call is TRBV7-8, the J call TRBJ1-2, with no clear D. The germline CDR1 and CDR2 sequences are SGHVS and FQNEAQ. CDR3 length: 14 residues. V gave up 2 bases and J gave up 6 bases, with 13 bases separating them.